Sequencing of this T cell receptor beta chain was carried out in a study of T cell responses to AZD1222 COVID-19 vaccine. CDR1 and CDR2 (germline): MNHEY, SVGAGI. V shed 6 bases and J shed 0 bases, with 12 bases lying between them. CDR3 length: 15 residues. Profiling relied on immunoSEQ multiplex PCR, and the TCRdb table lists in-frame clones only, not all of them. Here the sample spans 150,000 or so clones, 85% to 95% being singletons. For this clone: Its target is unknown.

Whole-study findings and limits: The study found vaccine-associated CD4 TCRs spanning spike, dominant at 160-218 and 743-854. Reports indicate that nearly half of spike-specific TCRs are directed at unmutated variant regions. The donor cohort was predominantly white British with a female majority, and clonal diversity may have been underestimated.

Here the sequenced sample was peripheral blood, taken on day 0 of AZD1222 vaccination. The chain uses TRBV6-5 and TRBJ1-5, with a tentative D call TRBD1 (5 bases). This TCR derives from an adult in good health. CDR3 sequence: CASRPTVISNQPQHF. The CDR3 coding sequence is TGTGCCAGCAGGCCGACAGTGATTAGCAATCAGCCCCAGCATTTT.